Below are 32 T cell receptor beta chains sequenced from a single sample in a study of blood T cell repertoires in COVID-19. Sequencing was performed with immunoSEQ multiplex PCR; in TCRdb, only in-frame clones are kept and a portion is missing. The data hold fewer than 200,000 clones, with roughly 82% observed a single time. The sample consisted of peripheral blood. The receptors originated from a woman in her seventies with acute or convalescent COVID-19.

This sequence joins TRBV3-1 (or the pseudogene TRBV3-2) and TRBJ1-2; D possibly corresponds to TRBD1 (6 bases). This CDR3 has 15 residues. The V gene lost 0 bases and the J gene lost 4 bases, with 12 bases spanning the gap. Germline loops: CDR1 LGHDT, CDR2 YNNKEL (reference sequence). CDR3 bases: TGTGCCAGCAGCCAAGATACCCAGGGGTCCTATGGCTACACCTTC. Translated: CASSQDTQGSYGYTF.

This clone showed up just a few times. The V and J genes are TRBV19 and TRBJ1-2, with D hard to call. The CDR3 runs to 12 residues. Germline V CDR1 and CDR2: LNHDA, SQIVND (reference sequence). V gave up 7 bases and J gave up 5 bases, with 11 bases separating them. CDR3 loop: CASTNRTYGYTF. The CDR3 DNA reads TGTGCCAGTACTAACCGAACTTATGGCTACACCTTC.

The rearrangement joins TRBV28 to TRBJ1-1; a weak D match, TRBD1 (5 bases). The V gene's germline CDR1 is MDHEN and CDR2 SYDVKM. Deletions cut 4 bases from V and 3 bases from J, with 21 bases between. The CDR3 sequence is 17 residues long. CDR3 in DNA: TGTGCCAGCAGTTCCGATCAGGGATTTCGGATTTACACTGAAGCTTTCTTT. The encoded protein is CASSSDQGFRIYTEAFF.

This chain uses TRBV28 with TRBJ2-5, with 7 nucleotides matching TRBD1. The trim removed 8 bases at V and 2 bases at J, leaving 5 bases unmatched. Germline loops: CDR1 MDHEN, CDR2 SYDVKM. The CDR3 sequence is 13 residues long. Here the CDR3 reads CASRDSLQETQYF. The DNA of the CDR3 is TGTGCCAGCCGGGACAGTTTACAAGAGACCCAGTACTTC.

The V gene is TRBV7-2, the J gene TRBJ2-3, with TRBD1 as a possible D gene (6 bases). Looked up from germline, CDR1 is SGHTA and CDR2 is FQGNSA. This CDR3 is 15 amino acids long. The ends were cut back, 5 bases at V and 1 base at J, with 13 bases in the middle. The CDR3 spells CASSPNRQGTDTQYF. CDR3 bases: TGTGCCAGCAGCCCAAACCGACAGGGCACAGATACGCAGTATTTT.

The chain joins TRBV6-5 to TRBJ1-4, with D unresolved. The germline V and J ends were trimmed by 7 bases and 1 base, with 13 bases remaining between them. From germline, CDR1 is MNHEY and CDR2 SVGAGI. This CDR3 spans 15 amino acids. CDR3 sequence (DNA): TGTGCCAGCAATCGGGGTGATAGAACTAATGAAAAACTGTTTTTT. It yields the protein CASNRGDRTNEKLFF.

This chain joins TRBV30 and TRBJ2-1; D is perhaps TRBD1 (5 bases). The germline CDR1 and CDR2 sequences are GTSNPN and SVGIG (reference sequence). Between the trimmed V and J ends, which lost 0 bases and 8 bases, there was a span of 14 bases. The CDR3 extends over 14 amino acids. This chain's CDR3 is CAWSVRSRVDEQFF. Written as DNA, the CDR3 is TGTGCCTGGAGTGTAAGAAGCAGGGTGGATGAGCAGTTCTTC.

This clone was picked up a small number of times. V and J are TRBV5-4 and TRBJ2-7; 13 positions agree with TRBD2. This CDR3 has 17 amino acids. In germline, CDR1 is SGHNT, CDR2 YYREEE (reference sequence). With V trimmed by 4 bases and J by 4 bases, 11 bases remained unmatched. CDR3 bases: TGTGCCAGCAGCCTCCCCGGACTAGCGGGAGATGGTTACGAGCAGTACTTC. Translating it yields CASSLPGLAGDGYEQYF.

J is TRBJ2-2 and V is TRBV19, with TRBD2 matching 9 bases. The CDR3 runs 14 residues. Germline loops: CDR1 LNHDA, CDR2 SQIVND (reference sequence). J gave up 4 bases and V 3 bases, and 0 bases lay outside the gene matches. CDR3 in DNA: TGTGCCAGTAGTATTAGCGGGGGCACCGGGGAGCTGTTTTTT. Translation: CASSISGGTGELFF.

The chain combines TRBV5-5 with TRBJ2-1; 10 bases agree with TRBD2. The CDR3 covers 17 residues. The ends lost 4 bases at V and 0 bases at J; junction bases unmatched: 7. Germline V gene data show CDR1 as SGHKS and CDR2 as YYEKEE (reference sequence). For the CDR3, the DNA is TGTGCCAGCAGCCTACTACTAGCGGGATACTCCTACAATGAGCAGTTCTTC. It is translated as CASSLLLAGYSYNEQFF.

The chain has TRBV5-1 and TRBJ1-1, with TRBD1 identical over 7 bases. The germline V gene encodes CDR1 SGHRS and CDR2 YFSETQ. The CDR3 contains 14 residues. The V segment lost 4 bases and the J segment 1 base; nucleotides outside the gene matches: 4. Written as DNA, the CDR3 is TGCGCCAGCAGCCTGACAGGGCGGAACACTGAAGCTTTCTTT. This translates into CASSLTGRNTEAFF.

In DNA form, the CDR3 reads TGTGCCAGCAGCTTAGAGTTCGGGGGAGAATTGGGGGAGACCCAGTACTTC. It codes for CASSLEFGGELGETQYF. This sequence joins TRBV11-2 and TRBJ2-5; weak D call: TRBD2 (6 bases). Trimming removed 0 bases from V and 5 bases from J, with 19 bases in between. Germline V gene data show CDR1 as SGHAT and CDR2 as FQNNGV. The CDR3 runs 17 residues.

In its sample, this clone was seen once. The chain uses TRBV5-8 and TRBJ2-5; 10 bases agree with TRBD1. This CDR3 has 16 amino acids. V was clipped by 4 bases and J by 5 bases; unmatched bases: 11. In germline, CDR1 is SGHTS, CDR2 YDEGEE. The CDR3 region has the DNA TGTGCCAGCAGCAAGTTAAGAGGGACAGGGGTCGAGACCCAGTACTTC. Translated: CASSKLRGTGVETQYF.

The rearrangement joins TRBV9 to TRBJ1-4; a possible D gene is TRBD1 (6 bases). Deletions cut 1 base from V and 6 bases from J, with 10 bases between. From germline, CDR1 is SGDLS and CDR2 YYNGEE. The CDR3 loop spans 14 amino acids. The CDR3 bases are TGTGCCAGCAGCGTAAGGGGGAGTGATGAAAAACTGTTTTTT. This sequence encodes CASSVRGSDEKLFF.

The genes are TRBV7-8 and TRBJ1-2; TRBD1 agrees at 12 bases. The germline CDR1 and CDR2 sequences are SGHVS and FQNEAQ. V lost 1 base and J lost 1; bases outside the gene matches: 7. The CDR3 has 18 residues. The chain's CDR3 is CASSLGGQGASFNYGYTF. CDR3 nucleotides: TGTGCCAGCAGCTTAGGGGGACAGGGGGCCTCCTTTAACTATGGCTACACCTTC.

This clone was recorded only once. The rearrangement uses TRBV4-2 and TRBJ2-7; a possible D gene is TRBD2 (5 bases). The CDR3 spans 14 residues. Trimming cost V 4 bases and J 0 bases, with 10 bases left between them. Germline V CDR1 and CDR2: LGHNA, YNFKEQ. CDR3 region: CASSPERFSYEQYF. The CDR3 nucleotides are TGTGCCAGCAGCCCGGAGCGGTTCTCCTACGAGCAGTACTTC.

The V call is TRBV19, the J call TRBJ1-5, with D unresolved. This CDR3 region has 16 residues. The V end lost 0 bases, the J end lost 2 bases, and 11 bases lay between the germline ends. Germline V gene sequence: CDR1 LNHDA, CDR2 SQIVND (reference sequence). In nucleotides, the CDR3 is TGTGCCAGTAGTATAGATCCCCCGGGAGGCAATCAGCCCCAGCATTTT. It encodes CASSIDPPGGNQPQHF. The whole variable domain, remainder taken from reference TRBV19 and TRBJ1-5, is DGGITQSPKYLFRKEGQNVTLSCEQNLNHDAMYWYRQDPGQGLRLIYYSQIVNDFQKGDIAEGYSVSREKKESFPLTVTSAQKNPTAFYLCASSIDPPGGNQPQHFGDGTRLSIL.

The chain carries TRBV7-2 and TRBJ1-6; weak D call: TRBD1 (5 bases). V lost 0 bases, J lost 9 bases, and 9 bases lay in between. This CDR3 region has 14 residues. The V gene's germline CDR1 is SGHTA and CDR2 FQGNSA. The DNA of the CDR3 is TGTGCCAGCAGCTTAGCGACGGGGGGTTCACCCCTCCACTTT. This gives the protein CASSLATGGSPLHF.

V gene TRBV6-2 or TRBV6-3 combines with J gene TRBJ2-1; 7 nucleotides agree with TRBD1. Trimming at V came to 5 bases and at J to 5 bases, leaving 9 bases not matched to a gene. CDR1 MNHEY and CDR2 SVGEGT come from the germline V gene. The CDR3 covers 15 residues. CDR3 coding DNA: TGTGCCAGCAGTCCCGCCAGGGGGTCGCACAATGAGCAGTTCTTC. It codes for CASSPARGSHNEQFF.

The chain employs TRBV18 and TRBJ2-2; TRBD1 is a possible D gene (5 bases). The V and J ends lost 3 bases and 3 bases respectively, with 11 bases between them. The CDR3 is 15 residues long. The V gene's germline CDR1 is KGHSH and CDR2 LQKENI. CDR3 protein: CASSPYTRDTGELFF. In DNA, the CDR3 is TGTGCCAGCTCACCGTATACCAGGGACACCGGGGAGCTGTTTTTT.

The rearrangement joins TRBV19 to TRBJ2-1, with TRBD1 matching 7 bases. V gave up 8 bases and J gave up 2 bases; unmatched junction bases: 9. This CDR3 has 15 amino acids. Germline V gives CDR1 LNHDA, CDR2 SQIVND (reference sequence). DNA of the CDR3: TGTGCCAGTGAAATAACGACAGGGCCCTACAATGAGCAGTTCTTC. Translated, it gives CASEITTGPYNEQFF.

This chain links TRBV7-9 with TRBJ1-2; the D is unclear. The germline gives CDR1 SEHNR, CDR2 FQNEAQ (reference sequence). There are 15 residues in the CDR3. Trimming left V 2 bases short and J 1 base short, with 11 bases between. CDR3 sequence reads: CASSLQAIDNYGYTF. The CDR3 nucleotides are TGTGCCAGCAGCTTACAGGCGATCGATAACTATGGCTACACCTTC.

This rearrangement joins TRBV19 to TRBJ1-2; D may be TRBD1 (5 bases). This CDR3 spans 15 amino acids. Germline V CDR1 and CDR2: LNHDA, SQIVND (reference sequence). The V and J ends lost 4 bases and 4 bases respectively, with 16 bases between them. CDR3 loop: CASSKGQGLSYGYTF. The CDR3 DNA sequence: TGTGCCAGTAGTAAGGGGCAGGGCCTTTCCTATGGCTACACCTTC.

The chain carries TRBV7-2 and TRBJ1-3, with a tentative D call TRBD1 (5 bases). The CDR3 has 16 amino acids. V was clipped by 3 bases and J by 2 bases, with 14 bases between them. CDR1 and CDR2 (germline): SGHTA, FQGNSA. For the CDR3, the DNA is TGTGCCAGCAGCTTTGCGGGGCCGGGTACTGGAAACACCATATATTTT. Its protein product is CASSFAGPGTGNTIYF.

The rearrangement joins TRBV5-5 to TRBJ1-2; D gene uncertain. Trimming pared 3 bases from V and 0 bases from J, leaving 12 bases between. The CDR3 runs to 15 residues. Germline V gene sequence: CDR1 SGHKS, CDR2 YYEKEE (reference sequence). CDR3 loop: CASSSRVGTNYGYTF. In DNA form, the CDR3 reads TGTGCCAGCAGCTCCCGGGTCGGGACTAACTATGGCTACACCTTC.

This clone came up a few times. The chain joins TRBV7-2 to TRBJ2-1; 13 nucleotides match TRBD2. CDR1 and CDR2 (germline): SGHTA, FQGNSA. V dropped 6 bases and J dropped 10; count of bases not matched to a gene: 6. This CDR3 is 14 amino acids long. The CDR3 loop reads CASSRGLAGEEQFF. The DNA for the CDR3 is TGTGCCAGCAGTCGAGGACTAGCGGGAGAAGAGCAGTTCTTC. Complete variable domain (other parts from reference TRBV7-2 and TRBJ2-1): GAGVSQSPSNKVTEKGKDVELRCDPISGHTALYWYRQSLGQGLEFLIYFQGNSAPDKSGLPSDRFSAERTGGSVSTLTIQRTQQEDSAVYLCASSRGLAGEEQFFGPGTRLTVL.

This rearrangement joins TRBV5-1 to TRBJ2-7; TRBD1 matches 7 bases. This CDR3 comprises 14 residues. Germline CDR1 SGHRS, CDR2 YFSETQ. V shed 3 bases, J shed 7 bases, and the junction held 10 bases outside the gene matches. The CDR3, as DNA: TGCGCCAGCAGCTACGGACAGGCCAACCGAGAGCAGTACTTC. This translates into CASSYGQANREQYF.

This rearrangement joins TRBV5-4 to TRBJ1-2, with TRBD1 matching 10 bases. The trim removed 4 bases at V and 0 bases at J, leaving 9 bases unmatched. The germline V gene has CDR1 SGHNT and CDR2 YYREEE (reference sequence). The CDR3 is made up of 17 amino acids. In nucleotides, the CDR3 is TGTGCCAGCAGCAACCGACAGGGGGCCAAAACTAACTATGGCTACACCTTC. Its protein is CASSNRQGAKTNYGYTF.

The chain has TRBV2 and TRBJ1-2; perhaps TRBD1 as D (5 bases). The CDR3 has 13 amino acids. V was clipped by 5 bases and J by 3 bases, with 10 bases between them. Germline lookup yields CDR1 SNHLY and CDR2 FYNNEI. The CDR3 nucleotides read TGTGCCAGCAGTCTAGACAGAGACTATGGCTACACCTTC. Its translation is CASSLDRDYGYTF.

This chain links TRBV29-1 with TRBJ2-1; the match to TRBD1 covers 8 bases. Germline V gene lookup returns CDR1 SQVTM and CDR2 ANQGSEA. The CDR3 sequence is 14 residues long. The junction had 5 bases not matched to a gene; V was cut back by 7 bases and J by 0 bases. The CDR3 bases are TGCAGCGGTGCAGGGGGCCGCTCCTACAATGAGCAGTTCTTC. It codes for CSGAGGRSYNEQFF.

The chain couples TRBV6-5 to TRBJ1-2, with TRBD1 identical over 7 bases. From germline, CDR1 is MNHEY and CDR2 SVGAGI. The CDR3 is 14 amino acids. With V trimmed by 6 bases and J by 4 bases, 8 bases remained unmatched. The CDR3 DNA reads as TGTGCCAGCAGCCGCGCCGACAGGGTCTATGGCTACACCTTC. Its translation is CASSRADRVYGYTF.

This clone has more than one count but fewer than ten. The chain couples TRBV27 to TRBJ2-7; tentative D call: TRBD2 (6 bases). Per the germline V gene, CDR1 is MNHEY and CDR2 is SMNVEV (reference sequence). V lost 6 bases to trimming and J lost 4 bases, with 13 bases between them. The CDR3 totals 13 residues. In nucleotides, the CDR3 is TGTGCCAGCAGACCAACTGGGGGGTACGAGCAGTACTTC. It yields the protein CASRPTGGYEQYF.